The 29 T cell receptor beta chains presented below share a single source sample, sequenced in a study of CD4+ T cells in melanoma. Produced via immunoSEQ multiplex PCR; TCRdb's table is partial and in-frame only. The table lists around 9,500 clones, around 69% of them singletons. Sequenced sample: tumor tissue. Every receptor here comes from a human donor with melanoma.

The CDR3 spells CASTQGGVMNTEAFF. CDR3 nucleotide sequence: TGCGCCAGCACCCAGGGGGGGGTCATGAACACTGAAGCTTTCTTT. The chain joins TRBV5-1 to TRBJ1-1; TRBD1 matches 7 bases. With 6 bases clipped from V and 0 bases from J, the junction kept 8 bases outside the gene matches. CDR1 is SGHRS and CDR2 is YFSETQ in the germline V gene. The CDR3 extends over 15 amino acids.

The chain combines TRBV7-2 with TRBJ2-7, with D possibly TRBD2 on 5 matching bases. Per germline, CDR1 SGHTA and CDR2 FQGNSA. There are 14 residues in the CDR3. V was clipped by 5 bases and J by 3 bases, with 14 bases between them. CDR3 sequence reads: CASSPRTGLYEQYF. The CDR3, as DNA: TGTGCCAGCAGCCCCCGGACTGGGCTCTACGAGCAGTACTTC.

The sample holds a few counts of this clone. The chain recombines TRBV2 with TRBJ1-1; 10 bases map to TRBD1. Germline V gene data show CDR1 as SNHLY and CDR2 as FYNNEI. V lost 1 base and J lost 1; bases outside the gene matches: 6. This CDR3 comprises 17 residues. The CDR3 DNA reads TGTGCCAGCAGTGAAGGCGACAGGGGGCCGGAGAACACTGAAGCTTTCTTT. This translates into CASSEGDRGPENTEAFF.

A remark on this clone: An end of the junction does not agree with germline; a read error may underlie this. This chain links TRBV7-7 with TRBJ2-7, with 7 bases that match TRBD1. CDR3 length: 13 residues. Germline assignment: CDR1 SSHAT and CDR2 FNYEAQ (reference sequence). The CDR3 DNA is TGTGCTAGCAGCACAGGGACAGATCGGGAGCAGTACTTC. It codes for CASSTGTDREQYF.

CDR3 region: CASSPIRGKGEQFF. The CDR3, as DNA: TGTGCCAGCAGTCCAATTCGTGGAAAAGGTGAGCAGTTCTTC. The rearrangement uses TRBV6-5 and TRBJ2-1; D unclear. This CDR3 region has 14 residues. V shed 5 bases and J shed 9 bases, with 17 bases lying between them. Germline CDR1 MNHEY, CDR2 SVGAGI.

The chain couples TRBV7-2 to TRBJ2-2; 7 bases match TRBD1. J was trimmed by 1 base and V by 5 bases; bases with no gene match: 4. The germline CDR1 and CDR2 sequences are SGHTA and FQGNSA. The CDR3 runs 15 residues. The CDR3 sequence: CASSAHRGNTGELFF. CDR3 nucleotide sequence: TGTGCCAGCAGCGCCCACAGGGGGAACACCGGGGAGCTGTTTTTT. The full variable domain, with the rest looked up from reference TRBV7-2 and TRBJ2-2, is GAGVSQSPSNKVTEKGKDVELRCDPISGHTALYWYRQSLGQGLEFLIYFQGNSAPDKSGLPSDRFSAERTGGSVSTLTIQRTQQEDSAVYLCASSAHRGNTGELFFGEGSRLTVL.

The V call is TRBV5-1, the J call TRBJ2-3; D is ambiguous. Germline loops: CDR1 SGHRS, CDR2 YFSETQ. V was pared by 0 bases and J by 2 bases, with 7 bases between. The CDR3 runs 14 residues. The CDR3 DNA sequence: TGCGCCAGCAGCTTGGGGGGTTACACAGATACGCAGTATTTT. Translating gives CASSLGGYTDTQYF.

This chain connects TRBV4-1 to TRBJ2-7; 7 bases fit TRBD1. Germline V gene sequence: CDR1 MGHRA, CDR2 YSYEKL. The CDR3 has 15 amino acids. The J segment lost 3 bases and the V segment lost 3 bases, leaving 8 bases of the junction unmatched. CDR3 protein: CASSQETTGFYEQYF. CDR3 bases: TGCGCCAGCAGCCAGGAAACGACAGGGTTCTACGAGCAGTACTTC.

The genes are TRBV4-2 and TRBJ2-1; 10 bases are a match to TRBD2. Germline V gene lookup returns CDR1 LGHNA and CDR2 YNFKEQ. The CDR3 extends over 15 amino acids. V lost 4 bases to trimming and J lost 7 bases; unmatched junction nucleotides: 7. CDR3 bases: TGTGCCAGCAGCCCCCCACTTAGCGGGGGGAATGAGCAGTTCTTC. Its protein product is CASSPPLSGGNEQFF.

The chain recombines TRBV11-2 with TRBJ1-5, with TRBD1 as a possible D gene (6 bases). This CDR3 spans 17 amino acids. The germline CDR1 and CDR2 sequences are SGHAT and FQNNGV. The V end lost 5 bases, the J end lost 1 base, and 18 bases lay between the germline ends. CDR3 DNA: TGTGCCAGCAGCCCGGGTTTGGGGGGCGGAAGCAATCAGCCCCAGCATTTT. This codes for CASSPGLGGGSNQPQHF.

This clone was counted between two and nine times. Other DNA sequences in this sample translate to the same CDR3. The chain combines TRBV5-1 with TRBJ1-3, with D unclear. This CDR3 comprises 14 residues. Germline CDR1 is SGHRS and CDR2 is YFSETQ. Between the trimmed V and J ends, which lost 2 bases and 0 bases, there was a span of 6 bases. The CDR3: CASSLQGSGNTIYF. The CDR3 coding sequence is TGCGCCAGCAGCTTACAAGGCTCTGGAAACACCATATATTTT.

This rearrangement joins TRBV7-3 to TRBJ1-1, with a weak D call TRBD1 (5 bases). The CDR3 runs 13 residues. CDR1 SGHTA and CDR2 FQGTGA come from the germline V gene. Trimming removed 5 bases at V and 6 bases at J, with 13 bases between. The DNA of the CDR3 is TGTGCCAGCAGCCTTGGCGGGGACTCTGAAGCTTTCTTT. Translating gives CASSLGGDSEAFF.

The V and J genes are TRBV5-1 and TRBJ1-1; D ambiguous. Germline V CDR1 and CDR2: SGHRS, YFSETQ. CDR3 length: 13 amino acids. V was pared by 6 bases and J by 0 bases, with 9 bases between. The CDR3 sequence: CASKEPMNTEAFF. In DNA, the CDR3 is TGCGCCAGCAAGGAGCCCATGAACACTGAAGCTTTCTTT.

The chain joins TRBV30 to TRBJ1-3, with D possibly matching TRBD1 (6 bases). This CDR3 region has 14 residues. CDR1 is GTSNPN and CDR2 is SVGIG in the germline V gene (reference sequence). Trimming left V 3 bases short and J 1 base short, with 10 bases between. The CDR3, as DNA: TGTGCCTGGAGGGTACAGGGATCTGGAAACACCATATATTTT. Protein: CAWRVQGSGNTIYF.

The chain is built from TRBV7-9 and TRBJ1-1, with TRBD1 matching over 8 bases. The CDR3 is made up of 13 amino acids. Germline assignment: CDR1 SEHNR and CDR2 FQNEAQ (reference sequence). J gave up 4 bases and V 4 bases, and 2 bases lay outside the gene matches. CDR3 bases: TGTGCCAGCAGCTCAGACAGGGGCACTGAAGCTTTCTTT. It translates to CASSSDRGTEAFF.

This clone was counted once. The chain is built from TRBV18 and TRBJ2-1, with no clear D. V dropped 3 bases and J dropped 3 bases, with 15 bases sitting between them. This CDR3 spans 16 amino acids. Germline V CDR1 and CDR2: KGHSH, LQKENI. The CDR3 loop reads CASSPGLTSRYNEQFF. DNA of the CDR3: TGTGCCAGCTCACCCGGTTTGACTTCCCGCTACAATGAGCAGTTCTTC.

This clone is a singleton in its sample. V and J are TRBV29-1 and TRBJ2-1; TRBD1 aligns across 7 bases. The CDR3 covers 14 residues. Germline trimming cut 0 bases from V and 9 bases from J; bases unmatched to any gene: 8. Germline V gives CDR1 SQVTM, CDR2 ANQGSEA. The CDR3 protein is CSVEDPDRAFEQFF. CDR3 in DNA: TGCAGCGTTGAAGATCCCGACAGGGCGTTTGAGCAGTTCTTC.

This clone was seen a single time. In DNA, the CDR3 is TGTGCCAGCAGCCGAGAACTAGAGGATCGCGAGCAGTACTTC. Its translation: CASSRELEDREQYF. The gene calls are TRBV4-2 and TRBJ2-7, with D possibly TRBD2 on 5 matching bases. The CDR3 runs to 14 residues. Germline assignment: CDR1 LGHNA and CDR2 YNFKEQ. Trimming left V 4 bases short and J 6 bases short, with 16 bases between.

The V call is TRBV2, the J call TRBJ2-2; D tentatively fits TRBD1 or TRBD2 (6 bases each). The V gene lost 7 bases and the J gene lost 0 bases, with 21 bases spanning the gap. CDR1 and CDR2 (germline): SNHLY, FYNNEI. This CDR3 is built from 18 residues. The CDR3: CASMGRGPRIPNTGELFF. CDR3 in DNA: TGTGCCAGCATGGGTCGGGGGCCGAGGATTCCGAACACCGGGGAGCTGTTTTTT.

A single count supports this clone. This chain joins TRBV5-4 and TRBJ1-2, with 9 nucleotides matching TRBD1. The CDR3 extends over 14 amino acids. The junction had 5 bases not matched to a gene; V was cut back by 4 bases and J by 4 bases. Germline lookup yields CDR1 SGHNT and CDR2 YYREEE (reference sequence). The CDR3 spells CASSLGQGSYGYTF. The CDR3 DNA reads TGTGCCAGCAGCCTGGGACAGGGTAGCTATGGCTACACCTTC.

The chain is built from TRBV6-1 and TRBJ1-2; D possibly corresponds to TRBD1 (6 bases). The V gene lost 2 bases and the J gene lost 10 bases, with 20 bases spanning the gap. This CDR3 is 15 amino acids long. CDR1 and CDR2 from the germline V gene are MNHNS and SASEGT. CDR3 DNA: TGTGCCAGCAGTGAATTCCCTCAGGGGCGCTCTGTCTACACCTTC. Translating gives CASSEFPQGRSVYTF.

The J gene is TRBJ2-1, the V gene TRBV15, with 8 nucleotides matching TRBD1. This CDR3 has 16 residues. Trimming cost V 8 bases and J 3 bases; bases outside gene matches: 12. Germline assignment: CDR1 LNHNV and CDR2 YYDKDF (reference sequence). CDR3 nucleotides: TGTGCCACCCAGAGAACTCAGGGGGCGTTCTACAATGAGCAGTTCTTC. It codes for CATQRTQGAFYNEQFF.

The rearrangement uses TRBV9 and TRBJ2-2; D is uncertain. CDR3 length: 14 residues. From germline, CDR1 is SGDLS and CDR2 YYNGEE. The V end lost 3 bases, the J end lost 0 bases, and 6 bases lay between the germline ends. CDR3 nucleotides: TGTGCCAGCAGCGCGAATACGAACACCGGGGAGCTGTTTTTT. This sequence encodes CASSANTNTGELFF.

This clone is deemed medium-sized. The chain links TRBV5-4 to TRBJ2-3; D ambiguous. Trimming pared 5 bases from V and 1 base from J, leaving 8 bases between. Germline V gene lookup returns CDR1 SGHNT and CDR2 YYREEE (reference sequence). The CDR3 consists of 13 residues. The CDR3 coding sequence is TGTGCCAGCAGGGCAGGAGGCACAGATACGCAGTATTTT. Its translation is CASRAGGTDTQYF.

In this sample, this clone turned up a few times. This chain uses TRBV29-1 with TRBJ1-1; D gene unclear. The CDR3 contains 14 residues. Trimming stripped 6 bases from V and 2 bases from J, with 16 bases between. Germline V gene data show CDR1 as SQVTM and CDR2 as ANQGSEA. This CDR3 reads CSVAWAWGNTEAFF. The CDR3 DNA follows: TGCAGCGTGGCCTGGGCCTGGGGAAACACTGAAGCTTTCTTT. The whole variable domain, filled in from reference TRBV29-1 and TRBJ1-1, reads SAVISQKPSRDICQRGTSLTIQCQVDSQVTMMFWYRQQPGQSLTLIATANQGSEATYESGFVIDKFPISRPNLTFSTLTVSNMSPEDSSIYLCSVAWAWGNTEAFFGQGTRLTVV.

The J gene is TRBJ2-6, the V gene TRBV7-8, with a tentative D call TRBD2 (5 bases). CDR1 SGHVS and CDR2 FQNEAQ come from the germline V gene. V gave up 6 bases and J gave up 0 bases, with 12 bases separating them. This CDR3 is built from 16 residues. The CDR3 reads CASRQRTSSGANVLTF. The CDR3 nucleotides read TGTGCCAGCAGACAGAGAACTAGCTCTGGGGCCAACGTCCTGACTTTC.

The chain carries TRBV7-9 and TRBJ1-1; a weak D match, TRBD1 (6 bases). Germline CDR1 is SEHNR and CDR2 is FQNEAQ (reference sequence). This CDR3 contains 15 residues. V lost 0 bases and J lost 4, with 12 bases in between. The CDR3 nucleotides read TGTGCCAGCAGCTTAGCCCTCCCAGGGGTCACTGAAGCTTTCTTT. Its translation is CASSLALPGVTEAFF.

The chain uses TRBV15 and TRBJ2-1, with 11 bases identical to TRBD2. Trimming took 1 base from V and 5 from J; bases not matched to a gene: 1. This CDR3 comprises 15 residues. The germline V gene encodes CDR1 LNHNV and CDR2 YYDKDF (reference sequence). The CDR3 region is CATSRGTSGHNEQFF. The DNA for the CDR3 is TGTGCCACCAGCAGAGGGACTAGCGGGCACAATGAGCAGTTCTTC.

The rearrangement links TRBV30 to TRBJ2-1; D might be TRBD2 (5 bases). Trimming removed 1 base from V and 7 bases from J, with 14 bases in between. The germline V gene encodes CDR1 GTSNPN and CDR2 SVGIG (reference sequence). The CDR3 is made up of 14 amino acids. The CDR3 DNA reads TGTGCCTGGAGTGCGGGGTCGGTCTTAAATGAGCAGTTCTTC. This codes for CAWSAGSVLNEQFF.